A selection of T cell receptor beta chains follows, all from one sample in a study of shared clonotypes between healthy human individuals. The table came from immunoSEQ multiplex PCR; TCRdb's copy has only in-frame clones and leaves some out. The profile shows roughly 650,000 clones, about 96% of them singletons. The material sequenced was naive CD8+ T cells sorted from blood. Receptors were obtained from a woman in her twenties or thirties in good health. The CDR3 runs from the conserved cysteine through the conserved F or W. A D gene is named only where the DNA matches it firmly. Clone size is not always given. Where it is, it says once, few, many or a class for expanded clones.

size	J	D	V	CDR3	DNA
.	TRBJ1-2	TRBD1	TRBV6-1	CASLGTGTHGYTF	TGTGCCAGCCTCGGGACAGGAACCCATGGCTACACCTTC
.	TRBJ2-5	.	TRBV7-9	CASSSALYGRGYQETQYF	TGTGCCAGCAGCTCCGCACTGTATGGAAGGGGATACCAAGAGACCCAGTACTTC
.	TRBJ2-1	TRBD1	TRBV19	CASSIEGTGAYEQFF	TGTGCCAGTAGTATAGAGGGGACAGGGGCGTATGAGCAGTTCTTC
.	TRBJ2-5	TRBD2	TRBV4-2	CASSQEGLADQETQYF	TGTGCCAGCAGCCAAGAGGGACTAGCGGACCAAGAGACCCAGTACTTC
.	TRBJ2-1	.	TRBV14	CASSQDLAHNEQFF	TGTGCCAGCAGCCAAGATCTAGCGCACAATGAGCAGTTCTTC
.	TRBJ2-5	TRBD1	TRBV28	CASSLGVLVTGGRETQYF	TGTGCCAGCAGTTTAGGGGTTTTGGTTACAGGGGGGCGGGAGACCCAGTACTTC
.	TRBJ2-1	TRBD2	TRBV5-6	CASSIGLADQFF	TGTGCCAGCAGCATTGGACTAGCGGACCAGTTCTTC
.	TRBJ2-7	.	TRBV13	CASSLWDAPYEQYF	TGTGCCAGCAGCTTATGGGACGCCCCCTACGAGCAGTACTTC
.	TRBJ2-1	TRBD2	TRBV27	CASRPGLGDNEQFF	TGTGCCAGCAGACCGGGACTAGGGGACAATGAGCAGTTCTTC
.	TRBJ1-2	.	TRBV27	CASSHGSNYGYTF	TGTGCCAGCAGCCACGGCTCTAACTATGGCTACACCTTC
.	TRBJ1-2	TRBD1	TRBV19	CASNTGQGDYGYTF	TGTGCCAGTAACACGGGACAGGGAGACTATGGCTACACCTTC
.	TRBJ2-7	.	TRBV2	CASSVRDRRYF	TGTGCCAGCAGTGTCCGGGACCGGCGGTACTTC
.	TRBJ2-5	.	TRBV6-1	CASRDGRQETQYF	TGTGCCAGCAGGGACGGCAGACAAGAGACCCAGTACTTC
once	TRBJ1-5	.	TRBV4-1	CASSQDRSPTWAQHF	TGCGCCAGCAGCCAAGATCGATCCCCCACCTGGGCCCAGCATTTT
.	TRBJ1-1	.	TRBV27	CASSLSVRTEAFF	TGTGCCAGCAGTTTATCGGTCCGTACTGAAGCTTTCTTT
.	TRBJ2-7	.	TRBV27	CASRPATWDGYEQYF	TGTGCCAGCAGGCCGGCAACTTGGGACGGATACGAGCAGTACTTC
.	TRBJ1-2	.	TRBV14	CASSHALGGAPNGYTF	TGTGCCAGCAGCCACGCCCTGGGGGGGGCGCCTAATGGCTACACCTTC
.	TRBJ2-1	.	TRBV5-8	CASSWDGSYNEQFF	TGTGCCAGCAGCTGGGACGGCTCCTACAATGAGCAGTTCTTC
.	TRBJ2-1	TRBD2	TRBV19	CATGGDYFREYNEQFF	TGTGCCACCGGAGGGGACTATTTCCGCGAATACAATGAGCAGTTCTTC
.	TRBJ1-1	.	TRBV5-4	CASSLGWGVRTEAFF	TGTGCCAGCAGCTTGGGTTGGGGTGTACGCACTGAAGCTTTCTTT
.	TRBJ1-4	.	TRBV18	CASSPNQGTSEKLFF	TGTGCCAGCTCACCAAACCAGGGCACCTCTGAAAAACTGTTTTTT
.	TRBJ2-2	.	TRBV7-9	CASSLGQDTGELFF	TGTGCCAGCAGCTTAGGGCAGGACACCGGGGAGCTGTTTTTT
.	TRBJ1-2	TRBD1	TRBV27	CASSSFRTGVLYGYTF	TGTGCCAGCAGTTCCTTCCGGACAGGGGTGTTGTATGGCTACACCTTC
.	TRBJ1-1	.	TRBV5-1	CASSSPTYTEAFF	TGCGCCAGCAGCTCCCCTACTTACACTGAAGCTTTCTTT
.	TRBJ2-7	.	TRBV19	CASSSRYEQYF	TGTGCCAGTAGTTCAAGATACGAGCAGTACTTC
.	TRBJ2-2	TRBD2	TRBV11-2	CASKLPGTSEDTGELFF	TGTGCCAGCAAACTCCCCGGGACTAGCGAGGACACCGGGGAGCTGTTTTTT
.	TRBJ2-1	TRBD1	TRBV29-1	CSVVVRGLGEQFF	TGCAGCGTTGTCGTGAGGGGGCTTGGTGAGCAGTTCTTC
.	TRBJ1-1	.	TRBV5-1	CASSLGRNTEAFF	TGCGCCAGCAGCTTGGGACGGAACACTGAAGCTTTCTTT
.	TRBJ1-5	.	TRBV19	CASSSGPPYSNQPQHF	TGTGCCAGTAGTTCCGGGCCTCCCTATAGCAATCAGCCCCAGCATTTT
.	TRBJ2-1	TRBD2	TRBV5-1	CASSLGLEWTEQFF	TGCGCCAGCAGCCTAGGACTAGAGTGGACTGAGCAGTTCTTC
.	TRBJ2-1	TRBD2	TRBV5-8	CASSLVASGSYDEQFF	TGTGCCAGCAGCTTGGTGGCTAGCGGGAGCTACGATGAGCAGTTCTTC
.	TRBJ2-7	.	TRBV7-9	CASSLSAHYEQYF	TGTGCCAGCAGCCTCTCCGCGCACTACGAGCAGTACTTC
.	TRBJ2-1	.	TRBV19	CASSAHPGVIDNEQFF	TGTGCCAGTAGTGCCCATCCAGGGGTAATAGACAATGAGCAGTTCTTC
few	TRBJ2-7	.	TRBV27	CASSLGQTYEQYF	TGTGCCAGCAGTCTTGGACAGACCTACGAGCAGTACTTC
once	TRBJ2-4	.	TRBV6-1	CASSKGTEAKNIQYF	TGTGCCAGCAGTAAAGGGACGGAAGCCAAAAACATTCAGTACTTC
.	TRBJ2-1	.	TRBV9	CASSVEGSYNEQFF	TGTGCCAGCAGCGTAGAAGGCTCCTACAATGAGCAGTTCTTC
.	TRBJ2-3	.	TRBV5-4	CASSLMGAQYF	TGTGCCAGCAGCTTGATGGGCGCGCAGTATTTT
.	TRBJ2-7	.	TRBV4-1	CASSQVGGVSYEQYF	TGCGCCAGCAGCCAGGTTGGGGGTGTGAGCTACGAGCAGTACTTC
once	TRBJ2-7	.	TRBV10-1	CASGDISYEQYF	TGCGCCAGCGGGGACATCTCCTACGAGCAGTACTTC
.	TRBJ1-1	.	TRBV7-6	CASTPRPGIGTEAFF	TGTGCCAGCACCCCACGGCCAGGGATTGGCACTGAAGCTTTCTTT
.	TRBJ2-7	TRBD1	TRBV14	CASSQGVVTGTYEQYF	TGTGCCAGCAGCCAAGGGGTCGTGACAGGGACCTACGAGCAGTACTTC
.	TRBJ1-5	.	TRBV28	CASSFLRNQPQHF	TGTGCCAGCAGTTTCTTAAGAAATCAGCCCCAGCATTTT
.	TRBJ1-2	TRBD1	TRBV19	CASRVGQGAYGYTF	TGTGCCAGTAGGGTCGGACAGGGGGCGTATGGCTACACCTTC
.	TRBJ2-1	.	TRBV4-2	CASSQERNKYNEQFF	TGTGCCAGCAGCCAAGAGCGGAACAAATACAATGAGCAGTTCTTC